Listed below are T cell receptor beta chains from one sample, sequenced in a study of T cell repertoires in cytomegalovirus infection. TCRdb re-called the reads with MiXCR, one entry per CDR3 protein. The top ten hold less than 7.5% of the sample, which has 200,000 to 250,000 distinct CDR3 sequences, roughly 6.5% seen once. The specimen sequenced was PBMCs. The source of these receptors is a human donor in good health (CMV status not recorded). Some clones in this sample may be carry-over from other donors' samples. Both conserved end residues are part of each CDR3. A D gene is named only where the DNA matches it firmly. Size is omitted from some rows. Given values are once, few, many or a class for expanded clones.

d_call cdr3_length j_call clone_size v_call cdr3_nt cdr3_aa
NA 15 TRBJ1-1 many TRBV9 TGTGCCAGCAGCCCCTCTTCGAGGGTTGCCACTGAAGCTTTCTTT CASSPSSRVATEAFF
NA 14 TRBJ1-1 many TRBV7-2 TGTGCCAGCAGCTTAGGAGGTGGAGCGACTGAAGCTTTCTTT CASSLGGGATEAFF
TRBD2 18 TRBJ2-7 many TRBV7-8 TGTGCCAGCAGCTTAGGTGACCTAGCGGGGGCCCAGAGGTACGAGCAGTACTTC CASSLGDLAGAQRYEQYF
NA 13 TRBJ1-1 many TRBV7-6 TGTGCCAGCAGCCCTGGACGGAGCCTTGAAGCTTTCTTT CASSPGRSLEAFF
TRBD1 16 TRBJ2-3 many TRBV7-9 TGTGCCAGCAGCTCTTTGCCGGGACAGGGTTCAGATACGCAGTATTTT CASSSLPGQGSDTQYF
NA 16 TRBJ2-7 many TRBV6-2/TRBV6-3 TGTGCCAGCAGTTATTCCCCAGGGGGGAGCTCCTACGAGCAGTACTTC CASSYSPGGSSYEQYF
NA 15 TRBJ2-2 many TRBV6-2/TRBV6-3 TGTGCCAGCAGTCCCGGGGGACGGAACACCGGGGAGCTGTTTTTT CASSPGGRNTGELFF
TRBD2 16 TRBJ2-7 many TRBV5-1 TGCGCCAGCAGCTTGGAGGGTAGCGGGGGGGCCTACGAGCAGTACTTC CASSLEGSGGAYEQYF
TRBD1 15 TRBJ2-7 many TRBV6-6 TGTGCCAGCACCTCGGGACAGGGCCTTTCCTACGAGCAGTACTTC CASTSGQGLSYEQYF
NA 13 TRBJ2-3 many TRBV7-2 TGTGCCAGCAGCTTATACCGAACAGATACGCAGTATTTT CASSLYRTDTQYF
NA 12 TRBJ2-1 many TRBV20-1 TGCAGTGCCAGGGGCGGGGGCGATGAGCAGTTCTTC CSARGGGDEQFF
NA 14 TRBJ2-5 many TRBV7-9 TGTGCCAGCAGCTGGGGGGACAGAGAAGAGACCCAGTACTTC CASSWGDREETQYF
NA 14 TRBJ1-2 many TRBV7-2 TGTGCCAGCAGCTTCGTACAGCTGGGGTATGGCTACACCTTC CASSFVQLGYGYTF
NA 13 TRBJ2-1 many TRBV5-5 TGTGCCAGCAGCGGGGTCCTGGGCACGGGGCAGTTCTTC CASSGVLGTGQFF
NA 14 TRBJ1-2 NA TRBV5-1 TGCGCCAGCAGCTTGGACGAAGCTAGGGGCGGCTACACCTTC CASSLDEARGGYTF
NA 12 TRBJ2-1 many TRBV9 TGTGCCAGCAGCGTAGCGGACAATGAGCAGTTCTTC CASSVADNEQFF
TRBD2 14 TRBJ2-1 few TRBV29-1 TGCAGCGTTGATAAGCGGGGGGGCGGCAATGAGCAGTTCTTC CSVDKRGGGNEQFF
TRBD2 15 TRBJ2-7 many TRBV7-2 TGTGCCAGCAGCTACGGACTAGCGGGACCGTACGAGCAGTACTTC CASSYGLAGPYEQYF
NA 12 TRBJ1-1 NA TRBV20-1 TGCAGTGCTAGACATGGGAACACTGAAGCTTTCTTT CSARHGNTEAFF
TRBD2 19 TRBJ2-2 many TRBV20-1 TGCAGTGCTAGAGATAGCCGAGGACTAGCGGGGGGTCCTTCTGGGGAGCTGTTTTTT CSARDSRGLAGGPSGELFF
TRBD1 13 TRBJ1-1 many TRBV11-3 TGTGCCAGCAGCTTAGGACAGGGGGCTGAAGCTTTCTTT CASSLGQGAEAFF
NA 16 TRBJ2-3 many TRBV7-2 TGTGCCAGCAGCTCCCGGGACCTGGGGTTCACAGATACGCAGTATTTT CASSSRDLGFTDTQYF
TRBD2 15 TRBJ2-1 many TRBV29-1 TGCAGCGTTAGAGGGCGGACTAGCGGGGGGAATGAGCAGTTCTTC CSVRGRTSGGNEQFF
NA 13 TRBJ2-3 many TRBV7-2 TGTGCCAGCAGCTTAGCGCTAGGGGATACGCAGTATTTT CASSLALGDTQYF
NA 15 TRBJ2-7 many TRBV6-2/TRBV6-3 TGTGCCAGCAGTTACGGGCCAGGGCCGTTCTACGAGCAGTACTTC CASSYGPGPFYEQYF
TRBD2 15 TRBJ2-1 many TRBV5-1 TGCGCCAGCAGCTTGGTAGCGGGGCCTGACAATGAGCAGTTCTTC CASSLVAGPDNEQFF
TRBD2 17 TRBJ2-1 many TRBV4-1 TGCGCCAGCAGCCAGGGGATAGCGGGGGGGCCGAAAGGAGAGCAGTTCTTC CASSQGIAGGPKGEQFF
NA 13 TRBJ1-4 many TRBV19 TGTGCCAGTACCTGGACAGTAAATGAAAAACTGTTTTTT CASTWTVNEKLFF
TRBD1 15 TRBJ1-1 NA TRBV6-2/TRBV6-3 TGTGCCAGTATCCCCACAGGGGCCGGGAACACTGAAGCTTTCTTT CASIPTGAGNTEAFF
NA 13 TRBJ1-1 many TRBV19 TGTGCCAGTAGTATCAGCCAGAACACTGAAGCTTTCTTT CASSISQNTEAFF
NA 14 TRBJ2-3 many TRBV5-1 TGCGCCAGCAGCCCTATCTGGGGGGAAGATACGCAGTATTTT CASSPIWGEDTQYF
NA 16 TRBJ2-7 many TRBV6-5 TGTGCCAGCAGTTACGTAAATCTGGGCCTTCCCTACGAGCAGTACTTC CASSYVNLGLPYEQYF
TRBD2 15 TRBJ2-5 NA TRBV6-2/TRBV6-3 TGTGCCAGCAGTTTCCTAACTAGCGGGCAAGAGACCCAGTACTTC CASSFLTSGQETQYF
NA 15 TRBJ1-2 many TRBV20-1 TGCAGTGCTAGAGATACGAATCTAAGGGGCTATGGCTACACCTTC CSARDTNLRGYGYTF
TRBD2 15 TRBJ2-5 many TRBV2 TGTGCCAGCAGCCCTAGAGCGGGGGGGTTGGAGACCCAGTACTTC CASSPRAGGLETQYF
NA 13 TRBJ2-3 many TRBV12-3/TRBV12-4 TGTGCCAGCACCACAACCCGGGCTGATACGCAGTATTTT CASTTTRADTQYF
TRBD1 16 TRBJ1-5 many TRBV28 TGTGCCAGCAGCGCTACCGGAGGGGGCCATGGTCAGCCCCAGCATTTT CASSATGGGHGQPQHF
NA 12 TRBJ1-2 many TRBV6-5 TGTGCCAGCAGTTCAACAGGTGGGGGCTACACCTTC CASSSTGGGYTF
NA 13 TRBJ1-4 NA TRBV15 TGTGCCACCAGCAGAGTTTACAATGAAAAACTGTTTTTT CATSRVYNEKLFF
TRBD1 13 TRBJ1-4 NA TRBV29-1 TGCAGCGTTGGCGGGACAGAAAATGAAAAACTGTTTTTT CSVGGTENEKLFF
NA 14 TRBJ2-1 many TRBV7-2 TGTGCCAGCAGCTCGGACATTAACCTCAATGAGCAGTTCTTC CASSSDINLNEQFF
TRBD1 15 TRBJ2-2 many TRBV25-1 TGTGCCAGCAGGGGACAGCCTCTGAACACCGGGGAGCTGTTTTTT CASRGQPLNTGELFF
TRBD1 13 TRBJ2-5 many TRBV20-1 TGCAGTGCTTGGGACAGGGGTATTGAGACCCAGTACTTC CSAWDRGIETQYF
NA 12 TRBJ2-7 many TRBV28 TGTGCCAGCAGTTCCAACCCCATGGGACTTCACTTC CASSSNPMGLHF
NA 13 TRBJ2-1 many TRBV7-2 TGTGCCAGCAGCCCCGGGACATCCATCGGGCAGTTCTTC CASSPGTSIGQFF
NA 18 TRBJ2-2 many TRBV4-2 TGTGCCAGCAGCCAAAGTCGCCCCCAGGGTCTGAACACCGGGGAGCTGTTTTTT CASSQSRPQGLNTGELFF
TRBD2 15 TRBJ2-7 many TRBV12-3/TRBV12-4 TGTGCCAGCAGTTTCGTAGCGGGAGGCACCTACGAGCAGTACTTC CASSFVAGGTYEQYF
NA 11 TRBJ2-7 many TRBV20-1 TGCAGTGCTAGCCCCAGACTAGAGCAGTACTTC CSASPRLEQYF
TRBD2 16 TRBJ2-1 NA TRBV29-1 TGCAGCGGCGCCGGGACTAGCGGGGGGGTTTACAATGAGCAGTTCTTC CSGAGTSGGVYNEQFF
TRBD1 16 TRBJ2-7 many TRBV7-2 TGTGCCAGCAGCTTAGCTGGGACAGGGGCTCCTCACGAGCAGTACTTC CASSLAGTGAPHEQYF
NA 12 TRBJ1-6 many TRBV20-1 TGCAGTGCTGCCCCAACAGGTCCACCCCTCCACTTT CSAAPTGPPLHF
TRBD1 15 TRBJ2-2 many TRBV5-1 TGCGCCAGCAGCTTTACAGGGGGCGACACCGGGGAGCTGTTTTTT CASSFTGGDTGELFF
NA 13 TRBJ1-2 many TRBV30 TGTGCCTGGAGTGTACGTTGGGACCATGGCTACACCTTC CAWSVRWDHGYTF
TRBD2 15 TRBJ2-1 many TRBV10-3 TGTGCCATCAGTGAACTAGCGGGGGGCGGCGATGAGCAGTTCTTC CAISELAGGGDEQFF